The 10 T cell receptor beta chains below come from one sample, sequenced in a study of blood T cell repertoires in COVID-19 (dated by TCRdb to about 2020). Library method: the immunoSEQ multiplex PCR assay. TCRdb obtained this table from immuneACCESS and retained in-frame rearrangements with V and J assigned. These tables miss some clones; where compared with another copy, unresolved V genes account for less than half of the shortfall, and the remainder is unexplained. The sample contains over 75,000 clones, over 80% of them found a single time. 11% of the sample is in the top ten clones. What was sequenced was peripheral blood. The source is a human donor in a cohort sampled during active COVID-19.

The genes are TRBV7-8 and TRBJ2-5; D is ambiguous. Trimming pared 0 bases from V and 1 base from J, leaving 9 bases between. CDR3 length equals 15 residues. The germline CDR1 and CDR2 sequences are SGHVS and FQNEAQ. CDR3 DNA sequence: TGTGCCAGCAGCTTAGCGGCAGACTTCCAAGAGACCCAGTACTTC. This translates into CASSLAADFQETQYF.

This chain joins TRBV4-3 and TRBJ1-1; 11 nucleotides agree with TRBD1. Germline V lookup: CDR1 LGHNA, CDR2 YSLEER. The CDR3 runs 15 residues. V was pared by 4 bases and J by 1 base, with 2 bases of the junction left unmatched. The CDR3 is CASSRGTGGNTEAFF. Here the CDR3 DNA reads TGCGCCAGCAGCCGAGGGACAGGGGGGAACACTGAAGCTTTCTTT.

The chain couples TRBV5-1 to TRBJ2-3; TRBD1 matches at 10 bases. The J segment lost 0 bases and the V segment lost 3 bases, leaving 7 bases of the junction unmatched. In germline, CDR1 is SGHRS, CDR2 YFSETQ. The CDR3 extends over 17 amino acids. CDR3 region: CASSSGGTGASTDTQYF. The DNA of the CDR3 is TGCGCCAGCAGCTCGGGTGGGACAGGGGCTAGCACAGATACGCAGTATTTT.

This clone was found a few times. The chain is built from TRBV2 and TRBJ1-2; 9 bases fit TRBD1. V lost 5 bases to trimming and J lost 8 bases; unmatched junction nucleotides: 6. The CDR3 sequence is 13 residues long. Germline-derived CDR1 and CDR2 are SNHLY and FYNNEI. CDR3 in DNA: TGTGCCAGCAGTACGGACAGGGGTGTCGGCTACACCTTC. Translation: CASSTDRGVGYTF.

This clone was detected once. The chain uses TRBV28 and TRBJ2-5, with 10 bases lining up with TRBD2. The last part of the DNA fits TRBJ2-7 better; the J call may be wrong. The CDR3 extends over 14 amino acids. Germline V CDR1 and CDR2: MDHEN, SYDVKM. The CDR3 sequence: CASSKLAGTYEQYF. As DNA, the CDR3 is TGTGCCAGCAGCAAACTAGCGGGAACCTACGAGCAGTACTTC.

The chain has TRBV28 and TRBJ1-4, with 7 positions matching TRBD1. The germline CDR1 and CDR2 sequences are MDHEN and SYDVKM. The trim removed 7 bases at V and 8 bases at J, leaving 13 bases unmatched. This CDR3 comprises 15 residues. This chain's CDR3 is CASIKNRGFGEKLFF. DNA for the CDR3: TGTGCCAGCATCAAAAACAGGGGATTTGGCGAAAAACTGTTTTTT.

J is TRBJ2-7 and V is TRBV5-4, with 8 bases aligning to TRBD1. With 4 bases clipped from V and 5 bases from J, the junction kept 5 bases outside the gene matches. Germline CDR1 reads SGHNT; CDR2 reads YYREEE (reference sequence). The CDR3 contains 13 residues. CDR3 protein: CASSLGQVHEQYF. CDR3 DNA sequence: TGTGCCAGCAGCCTGGGACAGGTCCACGAGCAGTACTTC.

CDR3 sequence: CASSPAGRPSYEQYF. The CDR3 bases are TGTGCCAGCAGCCCCGCGGGACGGCCCTCCTACGAGCAGTACTTC. This chain connects TRBV7-9 to TRBJ2-7; TRBD2 might be the D (6 bases). V dropped 5 bases and J dropped 0 bases, with 14 bases sitting between them. CDR3 size: 15 residues. Germline V gene data show CDR1 as SEHNR and CDR2 as FQNEAQ (reference sequence).

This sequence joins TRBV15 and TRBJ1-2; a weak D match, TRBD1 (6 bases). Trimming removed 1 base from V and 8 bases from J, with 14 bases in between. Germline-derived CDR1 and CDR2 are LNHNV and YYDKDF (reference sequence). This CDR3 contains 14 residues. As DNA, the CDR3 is TGTGCCACCAGCAGAGGGGGGGGCATACAAGGCTACACCTTC. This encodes CATSRGGGIQGYTF.

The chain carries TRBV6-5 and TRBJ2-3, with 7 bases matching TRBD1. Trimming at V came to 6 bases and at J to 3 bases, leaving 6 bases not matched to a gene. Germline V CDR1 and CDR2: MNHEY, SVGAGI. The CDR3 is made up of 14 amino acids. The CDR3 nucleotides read TGTGCCAGCAGCCTCGGACAGGCGACAGATACGCAGTATTTT. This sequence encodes CASSLGQATDTQYF.